A single sample gave rise to the 20 T cell receptor beta chains below, sequenced in a study of T cell changes during pregnancy in multiple sclerosis (dated by TCRdb to 2018 to 2020). Library preparation was by the immunoSEQ multiplex PCR assay. The immuneACCESS repertoire file appears here via TCRdb, limited to in-frame rearrangements. These files lack a portion of the clones; in checked studies, under half of the deficit traces to unresolved V genes, and the cause of the others is not known. For this sample there are 70,000 to 85,000 clones; about 90% appear just once. The ten largest make up 2.6% of the sample. This specimen consisted of peripheral blood, obtained before pregnancy. Receptors were obtained from a female donor with multiple sclerosis, enrolled in a pregnancy study.

The CDR3: CASSPGETSTDTQYF. CDR3 nucleotides: TGTGCCAGTAGCCCCGGAGAAACTAGCACAGATACGCAGTATTTT. The rearrangement joins TRBV19 to TRBJ2-3; no firm D call. Germline lookup yields CDR1 LNHDA and CDR2 SQIVND (reference sequence). The V end was cut by 6 bases, the J end by 0 bases, with 13 bases between. This CDR3 has 15 residues.

The chain links TRBV7-2 to TRBJ1-5, with D uncertain. The CDR3 has 12 amino acids. Trimming removed 5 bases at V and 10 bases at J, with 12 bases between. CDR1 is SGHTA and CDR2 is FQGNSA in the germline V gene. CDR3 sequence: CASSHAGSPQHF. CDR3 coding DNA: TGTGCCAGCAGCCACGCTGGGAGTCCCCAGCATTTT.

V and J are TRBV7-6 and TRBJ1-2; 10 nucleotides line up with TRBD1. V shed 5 bases, J shed 8 bases, and the junction held 5 bases outside the gene matches. The CDR3 loop spans 13 amino acids. Germline CDR1 SGHVS, CDR2 FNYEAQ. CDR3 nucleotides: TGTGCCAGCAGCAAGGGACAGGGGTGGGGCTACACCTTC. Protein product: CASSKGQGWGYTF.

CDR3 amino acids: CASSFFDRGGHEQFF. In nucleotides, the CDR3 is TGTGCCAGCAGCTTTTTCGACAGGGGGGGCCATGAGCAGTTCTTC. This sequence joins TRBV7-9 and TRBJ2-1, with TRBD1 identical over 9 bases. From germline, CDR1 is SEHNR and CDR2 FQNEAQ (reference sequence). V shed 3 bases, J shed 8 bases, and the junction held 8 bases outside the gene matches. The CDR3 is made up of 15 amino acids.

The chain recombines TRBV19 with TRBJ2-7; 7 nucleotides match TRBD2. Germline trimming cut 3 bases from V and 3 bases from J; bases unmatched to any gene: 5. Germline loops: CDR1 LNHDA, CDR2 SQIVND (reference sequence). This CDR3 region has 14 residues. This chain's CDR3 is CASSITGGSYEQYF. The CDR3 DNA reads as TGTGCCAGTAGTATCACGGGAGGTAGCTACGAGCAGTACTTC.

The V gene is TRBV7-9, the J gene TRBJ1-1; D gene ambiguous. The CDR3 contains 14 residues. Trimming shortened V by 1 base and J by 3 bases, and 9 bases separated the two germline ends. In germline, CDR1 is SEHNR, CDR2 FQNEAQ (reference sequence). CDR3 in DNA: TGTGCCAGCAGCTTAGTAGGCGGATACACTGAAGCTTTCTTT. Translation: CASSLVGGYTEAFF.

The chain combines TRBV15 with TRBJ2-3; 10 bases are a match to TRBD2. The J segment lost 5 bases and the V segment lost 1 base, leaving 15 bases of the junction unmatched. Germline assignment: CDR1 LNHNV and CDR2 YYDKDF (reference sequence). The CDR3 spans 19 residues. The CDR3 DNA reads as TGTGCCACCAGCAGAGGCCCCCCGGGGAGCGGGAGGGTGGGAGATACGCAGTATTTT. Its protein is CATSRGPPGSGRVGDTQYF.

The J gene is TRBJ1-2, the V gene TRBV7-8, with 8 bases identical to TRBD1. V shed 5 bases, J shed 4 bases, and the junction held 18 bases outside the gene matches. The CDR3 spans 18 residues. The germline gives CDR1 SGHVS, CDR2 FQNEAQ. This chain's CDR3 is CASSGHPGQEVGGYGYTF. DNA for the CDR3: TGTGCCAGCAGCGGCCATCCGGGACAGGAGGTGGGGGGCTATGGCTACACCTTC.

V gene TRBV23-1 combines with J gene TRBJ2-2; 11 bases are shared with TRBD2. TRBV23-1 is known as an ORF, though its function is uncertain. This CDR3 has 16 residues. Trimming removed 4 bases from V and 7 bases from J; junction bases left unmatched: 8. In DNA, the CDR3 is TGCGCCAGCAGTCTGGCGCTAGCGGGAGGCGTCGGGGAGCTGTTTTTT. Its protein is CASSLALAGGVGELFF.

The chain couples TRBV11-2 to TRBJ2-7, with D maybe TRBD1 (5 bases). The germline V and J ends were trimmed by 7 bases and 5 bases, with 9 bases remaining between them. CDR3 length equals 11 residues. Per the germline V gene, CDR1 is SGHAT and CDR2 is FQNNGV. Here the CDR3 reads CASTGMDEQYF. CDR3 nucleotide sequence: TGTGCCAGCACAGGGATGGACGAGCAGTACTTC.

The chain links TRBV9 to TRBJ2-7; D not resolved. Trimming took 0 bases from V and 7 from J, leaving 11 bases between them. Germline V gene lookup returns CDR1 SGDLS and CDR2 YYNGEE. CDR3 length equals 13 residues. The CDR3 DNA reads TGTGCCAGCAGCGTAGGCCTAGTCTCGGAGCAGTACTTC. Its protein product is CASSVGLVSEQYF.

This clone was counted a few times. J is TRBJ2-1 and V is TRBV11-1; the D gene is possibly TRBD2 (5 bases). Germline V gene data show CDR1 as SGHAT and CDR2 as FQDESV (reference sequence). The CDR3 spans 16 residues. V lost 1 base, J lost 6 bases, and 16 bases lay in between. The CDR3 spells CASSLGGLADINEQFF. DNA for the CDR3: TGTGCCAGCAGCTTAGGTGGGCTAGCCGATATCAATGAGCAGTTCTTC.

The V call is TRBV5-1, the J call TRBJ2-1, with a possible D match to TRBD2 (6 bases). V lost 0 bases to trimming and J lost 7 bases, with 20 bases between them. CDR1 and CDR2 from the germline V gene are SGHRS and YFSETQ. The CDR3 has 17 amino acids. DNA of the CDR3: TGCGCCAGCAGCTTGGTAGGGCGGGACCGACTGACGAATGAGCAGTTCTTC. It yields the protein CASSLVGRDRLTNEQFF.

This clone was seen only a few times. The rearrangement uses TRBV9 and TRBJ1-3; maybe TRBD1 (6 bases). V lost 4 bases and J 0 bases, leaving 14 bases between the germline ends. Germline V gene data show CDR1 as SGDLS and CDR2 as YYNGEE. This CDR3 is built from 16 residues. DNA of the CDR3: TGTGCCAGCAGCCGGGGGGGCCAGAGCTCTGGAAACACCATATATTTT. Translated: CASSRGGQSSGNTIYF.

The CDR3 DNA is TGTGCCAGCTCACCGGACAGGACCTACAATGAGCAGTTCTTC. Translated, it gives CASSPDRTYNEQFF. The chain combines TRBV18 with TRBJ2-1, with 7 bases aligning to TRBD1. V gave up 3 bases and J gave up 2 bases; unmatched junction bases: 1. Looked up from germline, CDR1 is KGHSH and CDR2 is LQKENI. This CDR3 region has 14 residues.

The rearrangement joins TRBV5-4 to TRBJ2-7, with D possibly being TRBD1 (5 bases). The CDR3 has 17 amino acids. The germline V and J ends were trimmed by 2 bases and 6 bases, with 24 bases remaining between them. Germline CDR1 is SGHNT and CDR2 is YYREEE (reference sequence). CDR3 in DNA: TGTGCCAGCAGCTTTGACTCAGGGTTGGTTATTCCAGGCGAGCAGTACTTC. Protein product: CASSFDSGLVIPGEQYF.

The rearrangement links TRBV27 to TRBJ1-1, with D uncertain. Germline CDR1 MNHEY, CDR2 SMNVEV (reference sequence). The CDR3 extends over 14 amino acids. Trimming pared 5 bases from V and 4 bases from J, leaving 14 bases between. The CDR3 reads CASSRGVGGTEAFF. In nucleotides, the CDR3 is TGTGCCAGCAGTCGCGGGGTCGGCGGCACTGAAGCTTTCTTT.

This rearrangement joins TRBV28 to TRBJ2-7; 13 bases are shared with TRBD2. This CDR3 contains 12 residues. Trimming cost V 7 bases and J 7 bases; bases outside gene matches: 1. Germline V gives CDR1 MDHEN, CDR2 SYDVKM. Written as DNA, the CDR3 is TGTGCCAGCATGGGACTAGCGGGAGAGCAGTACTTC. It yields the protein CASMGLAGEQYF.

CDR3 DNA sequence: TGTGCCAGCAGTCTCTCGGGACAGGGGACTGAAGCTTTCTTT. Encoded protein: CASSLSGQGTEAFF. The chain is built from TRBV28 and TRBJ1-1, with 10 bases identical to TRBD1. Germline values: CDR1 MDHEN, CDR2 SYDVKM. The CDR3 has 14 amino acids. Trimming at V came to 5 bases and at J to 5 bases, leaving 5 bases not matched to a gene.

The V and J genes are TRBV19 and TRBJ2-3; TRBD2 matches at 10 bases. The J segment lost 5 bases and the V segment lost 4 bases, leaving 3 bases of the junction unmatched. CDR3 size: 14 residues. Germline loops: CDR1 LNHDA, CDR2 SQIVND (reference sequence). DNA for the CDR3: TGTGCCAGTAGTAGGAGCGGGAGGGTAGATACGCAGTATTTT. Its translation is CASSRSGRVDTQYF. Full variable domain (rest looked up from reference TRBV19 and TRBJ2-3): DGGITQSPKYLFRKEGQNVTLSCEQNLNHDAMYWYRQDPGQGLRLIYYSQIVNDFQKGDIAEGYSVSREKKESFPLTVTSAQKNPTAFYLCASSRSGRVDTQYFGPGTRLTVL.